Described below is a single T cell receptor beta chain sequence and its context. One end of the junction does not line up with germline, which may come from a read error. The sample originates from a study of T-cell memory formation after mild COVID-19. TCRdb fed the 5' RACE reads into MiXCR, producing one record per CDR3 protein. The repertoire has 300,000 to 400,000 distinct CDR3 sequences, around 28% of them found once; the top ten carry less than 15%. From germline, CDR1 is SGHTA and CDR2 FQGTGA. The CDR3 length is 15 residues. The sequence came from an adult woman who had mild COVID-19 (a few samples of this study predate the infection). Cell type and time point are not known. Source material: PBMCs or a T cell subset sorted from them (not recorded which). The chain employs TRBV7-3 and TRBJ2-2; possibly TRBD1 for D (6 bases). The CDR3 spells CASSFRQDLTGEMFF. The DNA for the CDR3 is TGTGCCAGCAGCTTCAGACAGGATCTCACCGGGGAGATGTTTTTT.